The source of this TCR beta chain is a study of graft-versus-host responses after intestinal transplantation. Across the study: Each transplant was multivisceral, liver-intestinal, or isolated intestinal. Study-wide points: GvH clones surfaced in recipient marrow, some emerging earlier in ileum or blood. Early post-transplant HvG declines showed an association with peak circulating GvH clone levels.

Trimming left V 3 bases short and J 0 bases short, with 12 bases between. The germline V gene has CDR1 LNHNV and CDR2 YYDKDF (reference sequence). The CDR3 length is 16 residues. Libraries were prepared by immunoSEQ multiplex PCR; TCRdb keeps only in-frame clonotypes and omits some of them. The sample includes over 65,000 clones, around 90% seen only once; the top ten take 7.6%. On this clone: What it binds is unknown.

The chain couples TRBV15 to TRBJ2-1; a possible D gene is TRBD1 (6 bases). The sequence came from a human donor who was the organ donor for an intestinal transplant. The specimen was unstimulated CD8+ T cells sorted from spleen or lymph node cells, collected before transplant. In DNA form, the CDR3 reads TGTGCCACCAGCAGTGCCGACAGGAGCTCCTACAATGAGCAGTTCTTC. Its protein product is CATSSADRSSYNEQFF. The full variable domain, its missing parts supplied by reference TRBV15 and TRBJ2-1, is DAMVIQNPRYQVTQFGKPVTLSCSQTLNHNVMYWYQQKSSQAPKLLFHYYDKDFNNEADTPDNFQSRRPNTSFCFLDIRSPGLGDTAMYLCATSSADRSSYNEQFFGPGTRLTVL.